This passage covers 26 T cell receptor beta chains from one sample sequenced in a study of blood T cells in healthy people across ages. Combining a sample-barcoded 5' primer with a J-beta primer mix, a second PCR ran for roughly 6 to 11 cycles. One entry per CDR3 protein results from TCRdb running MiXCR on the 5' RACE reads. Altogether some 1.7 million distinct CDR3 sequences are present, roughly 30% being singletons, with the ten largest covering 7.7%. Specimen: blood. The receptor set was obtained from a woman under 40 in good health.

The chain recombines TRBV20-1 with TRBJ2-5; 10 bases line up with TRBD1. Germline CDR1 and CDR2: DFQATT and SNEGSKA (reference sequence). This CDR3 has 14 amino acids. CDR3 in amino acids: CSCPGDRGGETQYF. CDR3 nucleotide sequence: TGCAGCTGCCCGGGGGACAGGGGAGGGGAGACCCAGTACTTC.

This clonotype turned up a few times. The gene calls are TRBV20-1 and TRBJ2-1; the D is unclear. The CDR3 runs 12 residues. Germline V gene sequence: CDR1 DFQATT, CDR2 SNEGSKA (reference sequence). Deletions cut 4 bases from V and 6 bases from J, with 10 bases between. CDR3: CSATILGNEQFF. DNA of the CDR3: TGCAGTGCTACAATCCTAGGCAATGAGCAGTTCTTC.

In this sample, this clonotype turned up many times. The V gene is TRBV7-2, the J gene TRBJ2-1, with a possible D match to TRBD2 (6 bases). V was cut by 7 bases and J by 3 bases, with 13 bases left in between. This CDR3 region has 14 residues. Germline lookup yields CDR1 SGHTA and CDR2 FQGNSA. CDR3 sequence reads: CASTRGGDYNEQFF. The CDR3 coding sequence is TGTGCCAGCACCCGAGGCGGGGACTACAATGAGCAGTTCTTC.

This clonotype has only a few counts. CDR3 protein: CASSPSHRDNGYTF. The CDR3 region has the DNA TGTGCCAGCTCACCAAGTCACCGTGATAATGGCTACACCTTC. The chain employs TRBV18 and TRBJ1-2, with unresolved D. The CDR3 runs 14 residues. Trimming shortened V by 2 bases and J by 6 bases, and 13 bases separated the two germline ends. Germline CDR1 KGHSH, CDR2 LQKENI.

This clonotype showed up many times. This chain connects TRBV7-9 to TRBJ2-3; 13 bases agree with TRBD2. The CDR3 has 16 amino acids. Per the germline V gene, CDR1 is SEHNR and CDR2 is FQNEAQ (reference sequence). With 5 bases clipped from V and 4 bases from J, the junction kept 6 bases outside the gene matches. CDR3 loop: CASSPGLAGVADTQYF. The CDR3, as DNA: TGTGCCAGCAGCCCCGGACTAGCGGGGGTCGCAGATACGCAGTATTTT.

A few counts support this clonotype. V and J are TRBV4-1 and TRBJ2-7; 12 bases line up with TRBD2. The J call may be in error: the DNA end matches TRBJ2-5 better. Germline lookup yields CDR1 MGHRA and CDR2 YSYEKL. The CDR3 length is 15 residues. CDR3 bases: TGCGCCAGCAGCCAATCCGGGACTAGCGGGGAGACCCAGTACTTC. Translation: CASSQSGTSGETQYF.

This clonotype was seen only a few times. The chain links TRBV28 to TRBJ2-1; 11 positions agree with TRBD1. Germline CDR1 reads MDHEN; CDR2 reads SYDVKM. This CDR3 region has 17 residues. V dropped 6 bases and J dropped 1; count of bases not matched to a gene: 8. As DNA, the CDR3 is TGTGCCAGCAGAGGGACAGGGGGTTATGTTTCCTACAATGAGCAGTTCTTC. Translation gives CASRGTGGYVSYNEQFF.

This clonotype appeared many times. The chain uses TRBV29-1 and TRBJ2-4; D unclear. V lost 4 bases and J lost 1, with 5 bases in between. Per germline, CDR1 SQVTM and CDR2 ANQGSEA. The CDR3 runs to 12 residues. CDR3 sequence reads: CSVGTAKNIQYF. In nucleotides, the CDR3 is TGCAGCGTTGGGACGGCCAAAAACATTCAGTACTTC.

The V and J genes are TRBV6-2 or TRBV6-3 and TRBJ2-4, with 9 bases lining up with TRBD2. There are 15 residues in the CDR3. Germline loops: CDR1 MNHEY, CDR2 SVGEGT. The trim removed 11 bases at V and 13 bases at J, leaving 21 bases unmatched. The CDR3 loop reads CASTSHSGRSYEQYF. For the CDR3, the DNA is TGTGCCTCCACGTCCCATAGCGGGAGATCATATGAGCAGTACTTC.

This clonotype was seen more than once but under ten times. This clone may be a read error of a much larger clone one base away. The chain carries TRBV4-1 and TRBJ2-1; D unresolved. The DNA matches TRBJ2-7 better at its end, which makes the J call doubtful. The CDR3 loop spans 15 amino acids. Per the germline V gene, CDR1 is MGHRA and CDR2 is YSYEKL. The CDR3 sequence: CASSQGTTAYNEQYF. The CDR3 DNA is TGCGCCAGCAGCCAAGGTACTACGGCCTACAATGAGCAGTACTTC.

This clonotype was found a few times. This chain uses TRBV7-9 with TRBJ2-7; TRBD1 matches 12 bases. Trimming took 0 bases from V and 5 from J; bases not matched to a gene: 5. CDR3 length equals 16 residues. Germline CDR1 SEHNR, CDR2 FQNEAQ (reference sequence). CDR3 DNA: TGTGCCAGCAGCTTAGCGTTGGGGACAGGGGGCCACGAGCAGTACTTC. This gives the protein CASSLALGTGGHEQYF.

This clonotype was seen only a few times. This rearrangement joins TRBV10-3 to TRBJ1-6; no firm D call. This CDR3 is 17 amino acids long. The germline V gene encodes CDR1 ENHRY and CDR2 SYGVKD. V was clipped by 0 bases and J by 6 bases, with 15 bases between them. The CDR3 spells CAISESSGPRINSPLHF. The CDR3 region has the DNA TGTGCCATCAGTGAGTCAAGTGGACCGAGAATTAATTCACCCCTCCACTTT.

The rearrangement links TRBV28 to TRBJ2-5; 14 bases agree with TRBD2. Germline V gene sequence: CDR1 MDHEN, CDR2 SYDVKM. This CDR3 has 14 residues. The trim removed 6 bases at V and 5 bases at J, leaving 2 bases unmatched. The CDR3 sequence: CASRWTSGGETQYF. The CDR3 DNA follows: TGTGCCAGCAGATGGACTAGCGGGGGGGAGACCCAGTACTTC.

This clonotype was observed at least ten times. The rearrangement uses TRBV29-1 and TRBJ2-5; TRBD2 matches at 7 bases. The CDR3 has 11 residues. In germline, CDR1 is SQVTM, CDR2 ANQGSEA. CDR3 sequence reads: CTLGSGGTQYF. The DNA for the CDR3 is TGCACCCTGGGTTCGGGGGGGACCCAGTACTTC.

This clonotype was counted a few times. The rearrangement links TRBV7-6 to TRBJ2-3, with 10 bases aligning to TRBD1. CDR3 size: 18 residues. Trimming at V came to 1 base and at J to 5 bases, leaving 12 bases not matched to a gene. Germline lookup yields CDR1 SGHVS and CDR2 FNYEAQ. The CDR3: CASSLVPPGTGVLDTQYF. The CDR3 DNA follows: TGTGCCAGCAGCTTAGTTCCCCCCGGGACAGGGGTTTTAGATACGCAGTATTTT.

The CDR3 loop is CATSRDRKDVGTEAFF. In nucleotides, the CDR3 is TGTGCCACCAGCAGAGATCGGAAGGACGTGGGTACTGAAGCTTTCTTT. The chain links TRBV15 to TRBJ1-1; D is undetermined. V was pared by 0 bases and J by 5 bases, with 16 bases between. CDR1 LNHNV and CDR2 YYDKDF come from the germline V gene (reference sequence). The CDR3 length is 16 residues.

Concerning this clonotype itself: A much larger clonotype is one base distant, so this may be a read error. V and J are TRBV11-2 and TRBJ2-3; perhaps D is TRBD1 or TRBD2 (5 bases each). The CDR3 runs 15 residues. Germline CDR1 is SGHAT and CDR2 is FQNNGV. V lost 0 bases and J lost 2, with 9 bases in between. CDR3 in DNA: TGTGCCAGCAGCTTAGAGGGGACCATCACAGATACGCAGTATTTT. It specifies CASSLEGTITDTQYF.

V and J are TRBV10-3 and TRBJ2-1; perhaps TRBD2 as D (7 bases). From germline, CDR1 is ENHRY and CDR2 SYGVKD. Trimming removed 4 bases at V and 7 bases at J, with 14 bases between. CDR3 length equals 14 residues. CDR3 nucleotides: TGTGCCATCAGTGGCAGGGAGGGGGTAAATGAGCAGTTCTTC. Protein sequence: CAISGREGVNEQFF.

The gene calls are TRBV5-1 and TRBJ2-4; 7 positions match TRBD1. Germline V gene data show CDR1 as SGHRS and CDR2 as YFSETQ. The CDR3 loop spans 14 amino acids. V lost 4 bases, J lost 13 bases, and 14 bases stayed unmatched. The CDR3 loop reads CASSPGTVEEEQYF. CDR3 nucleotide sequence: TGCGCCAGCAGCCCCGGGACAGTCGAGGAAGAGCAGTACTTC. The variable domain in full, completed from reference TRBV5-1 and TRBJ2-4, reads KAGVTQTPRYLIKTRGQQVTLSCSPISGHRSVSWYQQTPGQGLQFLFEYFSETQRNKGNFPGRFSGRQFSNSRSEMNVSTLELGDSALYLCASSPGTVEEEQYFGAGTRLSVL.

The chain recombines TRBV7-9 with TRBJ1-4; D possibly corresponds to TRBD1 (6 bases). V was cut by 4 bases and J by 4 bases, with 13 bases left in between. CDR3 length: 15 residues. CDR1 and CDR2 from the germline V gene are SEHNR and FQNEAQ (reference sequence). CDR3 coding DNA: TGTGCCAGCAGCTCACGGACAGAGCTTAATGAAAAACTGTTTTTT. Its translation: CASSSRTELNEKLFF.

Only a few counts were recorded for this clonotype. The chain's CDR3 is CASSATSGRMQYF. The CDR3, as DNA: TGTGCCAGCAGTGCTACTTCAGGGCGAATGCAGTATTTT. The chain has TRBV12-3 or TRBV12-4 and TRBJ2-3; maybe TRBD1 (5 bases). Deletions cut 5 bases from V and 11 bases from J, with 17 bases between. This CDR3 is built from 13 residues.

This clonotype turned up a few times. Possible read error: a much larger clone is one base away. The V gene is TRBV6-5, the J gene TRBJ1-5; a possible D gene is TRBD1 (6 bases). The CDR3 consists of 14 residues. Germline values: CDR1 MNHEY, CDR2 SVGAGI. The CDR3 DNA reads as TGTGCCAGCAGTTACATCGGGACAAATCAGCCCCGGCATTTT. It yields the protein CASSYIGTNQPRHF.

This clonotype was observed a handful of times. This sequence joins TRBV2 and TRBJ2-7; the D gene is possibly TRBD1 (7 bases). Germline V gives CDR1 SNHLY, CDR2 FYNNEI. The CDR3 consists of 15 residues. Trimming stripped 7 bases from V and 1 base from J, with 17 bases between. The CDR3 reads CASNWRAGGSYEQYF. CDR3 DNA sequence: TGTGCCAGCAACTGGAGGGCAGGGGGTTCCTACGAGCAGTACTTC.

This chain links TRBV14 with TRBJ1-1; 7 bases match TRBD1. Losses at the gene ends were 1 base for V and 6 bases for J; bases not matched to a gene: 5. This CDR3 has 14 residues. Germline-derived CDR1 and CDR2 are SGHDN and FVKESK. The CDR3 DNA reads TGTGCCAGCAGCCAAGGATGGCAGGGGGCTGAAGCTTTCTTT. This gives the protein CASSQGWQGAEAFF.

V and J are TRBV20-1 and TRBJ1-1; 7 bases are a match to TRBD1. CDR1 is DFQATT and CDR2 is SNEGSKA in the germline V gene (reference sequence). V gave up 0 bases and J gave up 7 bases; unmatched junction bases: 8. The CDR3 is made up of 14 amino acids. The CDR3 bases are TGCAGTGCTAGAGATGCCAGGACAGGTTTTGAAGCTTTCTTT. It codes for CSARDARTGFEAFF.

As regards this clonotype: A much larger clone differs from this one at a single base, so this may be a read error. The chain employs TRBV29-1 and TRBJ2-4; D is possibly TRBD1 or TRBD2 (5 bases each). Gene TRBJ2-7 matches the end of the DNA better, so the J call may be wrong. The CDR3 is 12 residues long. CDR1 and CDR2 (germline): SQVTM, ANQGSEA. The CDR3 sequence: CSVGGQGSEQYF. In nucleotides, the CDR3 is TGCAGCGTTGGCGGACAAGGGAGCGAGCAGTACTTC.